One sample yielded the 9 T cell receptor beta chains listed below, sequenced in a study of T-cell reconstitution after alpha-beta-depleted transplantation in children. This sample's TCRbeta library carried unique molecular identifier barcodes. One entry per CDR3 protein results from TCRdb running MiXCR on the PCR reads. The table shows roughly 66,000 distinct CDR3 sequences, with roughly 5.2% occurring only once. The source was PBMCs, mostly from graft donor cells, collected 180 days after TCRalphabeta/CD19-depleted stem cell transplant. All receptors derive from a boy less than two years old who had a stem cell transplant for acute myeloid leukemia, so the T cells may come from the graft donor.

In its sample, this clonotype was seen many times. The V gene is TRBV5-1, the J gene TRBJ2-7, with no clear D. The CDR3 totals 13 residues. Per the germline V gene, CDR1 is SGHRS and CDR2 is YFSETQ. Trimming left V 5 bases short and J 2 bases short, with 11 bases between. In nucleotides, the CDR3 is TGCGCCAGCAGAATAGGTCCAACCTACGAGCAGTACGTC. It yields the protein CASRIGPTYEQYV.

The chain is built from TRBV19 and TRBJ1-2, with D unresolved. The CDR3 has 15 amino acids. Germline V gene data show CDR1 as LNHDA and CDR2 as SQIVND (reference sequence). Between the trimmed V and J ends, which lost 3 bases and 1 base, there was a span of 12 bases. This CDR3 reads CASSIRHSDNYGYTF. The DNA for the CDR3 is TGTGCCAGTAGTATCCGTCACTCGGATAACTATGGCTACACCTTC.

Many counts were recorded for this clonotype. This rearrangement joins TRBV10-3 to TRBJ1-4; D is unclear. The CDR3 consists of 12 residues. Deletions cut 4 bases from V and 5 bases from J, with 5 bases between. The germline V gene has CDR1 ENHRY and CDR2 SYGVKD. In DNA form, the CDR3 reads TGTGCCATCAGTGGCCGGAATGAAAAACTGTTTTTT. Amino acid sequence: CAISGRNEKLFF.

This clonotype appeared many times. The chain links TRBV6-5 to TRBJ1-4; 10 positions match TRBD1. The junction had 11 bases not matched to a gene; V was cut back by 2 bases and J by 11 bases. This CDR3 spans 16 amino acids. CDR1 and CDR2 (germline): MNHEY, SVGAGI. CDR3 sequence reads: CASSYGTRDRGRKLFF. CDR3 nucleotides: TGTGCCAGCAGTTACGGTACCCGGGACAGGGGAAGGAAACTGTTTTTT.

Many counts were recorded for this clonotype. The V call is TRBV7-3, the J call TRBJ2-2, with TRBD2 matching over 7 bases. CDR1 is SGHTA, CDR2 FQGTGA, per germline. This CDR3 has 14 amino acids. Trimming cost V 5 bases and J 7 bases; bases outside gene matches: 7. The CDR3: CASSPRGRGGELFF. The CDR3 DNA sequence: TGTGCCAGCAGCCCCCGGGGGAGGGGCGGGGAGCTGTTTTTT.

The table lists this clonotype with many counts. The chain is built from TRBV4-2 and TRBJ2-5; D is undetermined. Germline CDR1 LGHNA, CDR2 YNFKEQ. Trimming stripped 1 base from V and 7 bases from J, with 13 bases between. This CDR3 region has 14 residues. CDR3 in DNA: TGTGCCAGCAGCCAAGGTGGGCCCGTCGGGACCCAGTACTTC. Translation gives CASSQGGPVGTQYF.

This chain's CDR3 is CAFSLEAGGQVFDEQFF. In nucleotides, the CDR3 is TGTGCCTTCAGTTTAGAGGCGGGGGGGCAGGTTTTCGATGAGCAGTTCTTC. The rearrangement uses TRBV12-3 or TRBV12-4 and TRBJ2-1; TRBD2 agrees at 9 bases. The CDR3 is made up of 17 amino acids. Losses at the gene ends were 11 bases for V and 8 bases for J; bases not matched to a gene: 22.

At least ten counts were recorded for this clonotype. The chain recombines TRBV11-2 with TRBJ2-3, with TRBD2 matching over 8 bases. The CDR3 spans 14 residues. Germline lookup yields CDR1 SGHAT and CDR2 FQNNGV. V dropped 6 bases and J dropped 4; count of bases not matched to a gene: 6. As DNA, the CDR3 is TGTGCCAGCAGTTGGACTAGCAGGGCAGATACGCAGTATTTT. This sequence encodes CASSWTSRADTQYF.

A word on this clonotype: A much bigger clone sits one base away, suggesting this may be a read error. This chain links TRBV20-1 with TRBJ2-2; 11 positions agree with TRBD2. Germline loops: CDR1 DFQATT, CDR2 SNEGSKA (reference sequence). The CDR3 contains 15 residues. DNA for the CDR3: TGCTGTGCTAACCGGGGTAGCGGGGGGGCCGGGGAGCTGTTTTTT. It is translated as CCANRGSGGAGELFF.